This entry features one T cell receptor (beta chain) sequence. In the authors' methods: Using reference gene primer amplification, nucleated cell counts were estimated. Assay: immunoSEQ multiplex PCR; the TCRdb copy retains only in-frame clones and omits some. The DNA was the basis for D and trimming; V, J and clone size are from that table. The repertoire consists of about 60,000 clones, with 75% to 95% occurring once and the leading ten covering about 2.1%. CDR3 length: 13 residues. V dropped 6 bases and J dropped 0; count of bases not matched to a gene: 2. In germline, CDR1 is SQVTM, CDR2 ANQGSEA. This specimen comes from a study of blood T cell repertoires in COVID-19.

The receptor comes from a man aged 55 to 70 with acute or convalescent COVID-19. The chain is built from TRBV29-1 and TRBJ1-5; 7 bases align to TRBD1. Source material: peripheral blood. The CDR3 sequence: CSVQGTSNQPQHF. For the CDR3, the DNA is TGCAGCGTACAGGGGACTAGCAATCAGCCCCAGCATTTT.